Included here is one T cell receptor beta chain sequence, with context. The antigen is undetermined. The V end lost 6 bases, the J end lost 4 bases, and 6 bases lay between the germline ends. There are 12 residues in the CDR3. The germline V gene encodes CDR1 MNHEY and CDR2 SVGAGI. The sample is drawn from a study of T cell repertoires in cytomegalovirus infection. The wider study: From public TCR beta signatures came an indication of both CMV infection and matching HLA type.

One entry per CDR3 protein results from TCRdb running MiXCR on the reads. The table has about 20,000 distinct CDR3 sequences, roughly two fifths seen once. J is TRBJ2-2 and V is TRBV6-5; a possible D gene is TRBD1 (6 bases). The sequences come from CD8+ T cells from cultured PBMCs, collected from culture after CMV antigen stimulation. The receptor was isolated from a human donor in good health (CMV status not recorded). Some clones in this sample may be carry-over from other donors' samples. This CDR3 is CASSRGTGELFF. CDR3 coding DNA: TGTGCCAGCAGCAGGGGCACCGGGGAGCTGTTTTTT.